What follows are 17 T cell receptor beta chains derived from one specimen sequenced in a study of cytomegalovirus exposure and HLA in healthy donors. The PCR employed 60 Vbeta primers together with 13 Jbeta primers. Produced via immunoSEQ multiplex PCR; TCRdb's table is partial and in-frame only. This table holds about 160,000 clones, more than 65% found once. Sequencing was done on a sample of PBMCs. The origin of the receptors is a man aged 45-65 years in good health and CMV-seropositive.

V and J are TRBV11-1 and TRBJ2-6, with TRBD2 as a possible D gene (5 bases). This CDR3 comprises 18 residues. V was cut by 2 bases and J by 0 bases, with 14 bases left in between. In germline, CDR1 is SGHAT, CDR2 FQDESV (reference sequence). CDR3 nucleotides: TGTGCCAGCAGCTTAACGGGTGGACTCTTCTCTGGGGCCAACGTCCTGACTTTC. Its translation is CASSLTGGLFSGANVLTF.

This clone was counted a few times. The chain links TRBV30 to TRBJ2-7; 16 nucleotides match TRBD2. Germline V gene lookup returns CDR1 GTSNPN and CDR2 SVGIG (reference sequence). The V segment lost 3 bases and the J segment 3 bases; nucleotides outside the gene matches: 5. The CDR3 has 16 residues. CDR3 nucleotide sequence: TGTGCCTGGAGACCGGGACTAGCGGGAGGGCTCTACGAGCAGTACTTC. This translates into CAWRPGLAGGLYEQYF.

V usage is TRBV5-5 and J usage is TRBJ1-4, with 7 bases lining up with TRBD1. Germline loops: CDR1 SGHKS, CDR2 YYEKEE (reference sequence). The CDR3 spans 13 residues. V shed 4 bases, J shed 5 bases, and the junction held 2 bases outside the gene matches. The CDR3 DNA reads TGTGCCAGCAGCCCAGGGGGGAATGAAAAACTGTTTTTT. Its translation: CASSPGGNEKLFF.

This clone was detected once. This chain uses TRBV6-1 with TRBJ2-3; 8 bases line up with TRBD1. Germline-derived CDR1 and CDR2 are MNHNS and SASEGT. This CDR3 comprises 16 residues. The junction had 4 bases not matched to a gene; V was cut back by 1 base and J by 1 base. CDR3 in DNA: TGTGCCAGCAGTGAAGGGACAGGGACTCGCACAGATACGCAGTATTTT. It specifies CASSEGTGTRTDTQYF.

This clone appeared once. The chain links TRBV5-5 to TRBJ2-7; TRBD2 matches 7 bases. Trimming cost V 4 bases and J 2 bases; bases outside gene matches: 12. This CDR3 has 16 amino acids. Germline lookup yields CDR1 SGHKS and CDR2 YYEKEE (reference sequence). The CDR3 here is CASSKDGGGNPYEQYF. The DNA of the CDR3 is TGTGCCAGCAGCAAAGACGGCGGGGGAAACCCCTACGAGCAGTACTTC.

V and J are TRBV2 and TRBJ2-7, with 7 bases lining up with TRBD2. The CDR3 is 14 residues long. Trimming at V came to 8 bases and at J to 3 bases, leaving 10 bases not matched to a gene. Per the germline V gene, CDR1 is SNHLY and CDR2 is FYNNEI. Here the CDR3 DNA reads TGTGCCAGCTCCGAGCTAGCGGCTTACTACGAGCAGTACTTC. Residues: CASSELAAYYEQYF.

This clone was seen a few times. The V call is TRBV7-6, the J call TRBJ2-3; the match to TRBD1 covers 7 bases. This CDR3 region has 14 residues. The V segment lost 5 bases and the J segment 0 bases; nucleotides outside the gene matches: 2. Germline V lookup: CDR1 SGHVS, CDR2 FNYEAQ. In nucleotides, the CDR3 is TGTGCCAGCAGCGCACAGGGGAGCACAGATACGCAGTATTTT. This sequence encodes CASSAQGSTDTQYF.

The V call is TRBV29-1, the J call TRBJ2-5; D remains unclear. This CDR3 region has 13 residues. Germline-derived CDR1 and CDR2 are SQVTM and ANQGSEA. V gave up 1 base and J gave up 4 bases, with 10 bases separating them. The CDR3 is CSVEVRRGETQYF. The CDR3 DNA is TGCAGCGTTGAAGTTCGACGAGGAGAGACCCAGTACTTC.

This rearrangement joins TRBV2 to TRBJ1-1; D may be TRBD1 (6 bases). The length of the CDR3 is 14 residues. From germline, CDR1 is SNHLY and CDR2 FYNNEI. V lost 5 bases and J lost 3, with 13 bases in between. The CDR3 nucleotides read TGTGCCAGCAGTCCATTGGACAGATACACTGAAGCTTTCTTT. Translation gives CASSPLDRYTEAFF.

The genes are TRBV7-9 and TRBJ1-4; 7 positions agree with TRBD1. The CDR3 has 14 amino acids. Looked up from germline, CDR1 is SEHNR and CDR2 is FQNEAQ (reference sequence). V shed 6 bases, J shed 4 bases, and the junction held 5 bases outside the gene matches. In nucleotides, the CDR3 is TGTGCCAGCAGTCTCGGGACAGATAATGAAAAACTGTTTTTT. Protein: CASSLGTDNEKLFF.

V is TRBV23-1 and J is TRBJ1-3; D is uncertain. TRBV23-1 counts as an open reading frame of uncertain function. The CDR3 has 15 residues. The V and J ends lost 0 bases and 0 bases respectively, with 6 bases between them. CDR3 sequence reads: CASSQSTDSGNTIYF. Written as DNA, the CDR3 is TGCGCCAGCAGTCAATCCACAGACTCTGGAAACACCATATATTTT.

The CDR3 reads CASRSFTGSDTGELFF. CDR3 in DNA: TGTGCCAGCAGATCCTTTACAGGGTCGGACACCGGGGAGCTGTTTTTT. The chain is built from TRBV6-4 and TRBJ2-2, with a possible D match to TRBD1 (6 bases). Deletions cut 6 bases from V and 3 bases from J, with 17 bases between. This CDR3 region has 16 residues. The germline CDR1 and CDR2 sequences are MRHNA and SNTAGT.

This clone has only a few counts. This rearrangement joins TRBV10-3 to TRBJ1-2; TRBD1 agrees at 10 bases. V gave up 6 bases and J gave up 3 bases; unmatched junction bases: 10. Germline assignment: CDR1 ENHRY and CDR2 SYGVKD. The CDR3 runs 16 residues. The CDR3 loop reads CAISEGWTGGYYGYTF. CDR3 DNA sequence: TGTGCCATCAGCGAAGGATGGACAGGGGGTTACTATGGCTACACCTTC.

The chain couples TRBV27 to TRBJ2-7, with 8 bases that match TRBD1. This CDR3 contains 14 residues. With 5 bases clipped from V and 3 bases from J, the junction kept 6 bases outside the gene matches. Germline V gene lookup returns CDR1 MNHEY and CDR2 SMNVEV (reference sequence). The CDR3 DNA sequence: TGTGCCAGCAGTCGGCAGGGGGCTTACTACGAGCAGTACTTC. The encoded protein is CASSRQGAYYEQYF.

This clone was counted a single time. CDR3 amino acids: CSVSTGKRNEQYF. The CDR3 DNA follows: TGCAGCGTCTCGACAGGAAAAAGAAACGAGCAGTACTTC. V usage is TRBV29-1 and J usage is TRBJ2-7; possible D gene TRBD1, 6 bases. The CDR3 runs 13 residues. Germline assignment: CDR1 SQVTM and CDR2 ANQGSEA. Trimming took 6 bases from V and 5 from J, leaving 17 bases between them.

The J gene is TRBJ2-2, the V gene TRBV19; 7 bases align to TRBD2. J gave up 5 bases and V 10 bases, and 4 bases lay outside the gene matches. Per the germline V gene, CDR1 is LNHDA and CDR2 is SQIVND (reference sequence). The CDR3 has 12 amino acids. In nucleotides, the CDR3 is TGTGCCACCCAGCGGGAAACCGGGGAGCTGTTTTTT. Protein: CATQRETGELFF.

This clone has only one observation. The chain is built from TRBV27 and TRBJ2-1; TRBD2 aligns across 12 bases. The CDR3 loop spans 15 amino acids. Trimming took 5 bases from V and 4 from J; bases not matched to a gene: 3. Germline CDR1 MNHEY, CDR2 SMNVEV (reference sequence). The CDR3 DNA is TGTGCCAGCAGTCAAGGACTAGCGGGGTACAATGAGCAGTTCTTC. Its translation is CASSQGLAGYNEQFF.